The 24 T cell receptor beta chains in this list originate from one sample, sequenced in a study of radiotherapy plus CTLA-4 blockade in lung cancer. Generated by immunoSEQ multiplex PCR, the TCRdb table keeps only in-frame clones and is missing some. The sample holds 11,000 to 15,000 clones; around 67% are singletons and the top ten take 46%. The sample was peripheral blood, taken from a patient treated with radiotherapy plus ipilimumab. The receptors come from a human donor with non-small cell lung cancer whose response to radiotherapy plus ipilimumab could not be evaluated.

As to this clone: The junction departs from the called germline gene at one end, perhaps through a read error. Different DNA sequences within this sample yield the same CDR3. The chain has TRBV18 and TRBJ1-1; 8 bases line up with TRBD1. Germline assignment: CDR1 KGHSH and CDR2 LQKENI. This CDR3 comprises 15 residues. The CDR3 reads CASSPRTGGDTEAFF. DNA for the CDR3: TGTGCCAGCTCACCCAGAACAGGGGGTGACACTGAGGCTTTCTTT.

The V gene is TRBV19, the J gene TRBJ1-1; D uncertain. Germline V CDR1 and CDR2: LNHDA, SQIVND (reference sequence). V was cut by 4 bases and J by 7 bases, with 13 bases left in between. The CDR3 loop spans 13 amino acids. The DNA of the CDR3 is TGTGCCAGTAGTACATATGGGCCTTTTGAAGCTTTCTTT. This codes for CASSTYGPFEAFF.

The V gene is TRBV16, the J gene TRBJ2-7, with a weak D call TRBD1 (8 bases). Trimming stripped 5 bases from V and 0 bases from J, with 20 bases between. Germline values: CDR1 KGHSY, CDR2 FQNENV. This CDR3 has 17 amino acids. The CDR3: CASSDGQGGPSSYEQYV. The DNA for the CDR3 is TGTGCCAGCAGCGACGGACAGGGAGGGCCCAGCTCCTACGAGCAGTACGTC.

CDR3 region: CATKTGPNTEAFF. Here the CDR3 DNA reads TGTGCCACCAAGACAGGGCCGAACACTGAAGCTTTCTTT. The rearrangement uses TRBV19 and TRBJ1-1; 7 bases map to TRBD1. Trimming took 10 bases from V and 1 from J; bases not matched to a gene: 6. Germline assignment: CDR1 LNHDA and CDR2 SQIVND (reference sequence). There are 13 residues in the CDR3.

This chain connects TRBV10-3 to TRBJ2-3; TRBD2 matches at 8 bases. V shed 11 bases, J shed 2 bases, and the junction held 6 bases outside the gene matches. Germline V lookup: CDR1 ENHRY, CDR2 SYGVKD. This CDR3 region has 13 residues. The CDR3 DNA reads as TGTGCCGCACTAGCGGAAAACACAGATACGCAGTATTTT. Translation gives CAALAENTDTQYF.

This clone was recorded a few times. A far larger clone is one base from this, pointing to a likely read error. The sample carries other DNA sequences with the same CDR3. The J gene is TRBJ1-3, the V gene TRBV5-5; 10 positions match TRBD1. Germline-derived CDR1 and CDR2 are SGHKS and YYEKEE (reference sequence). This CDR3 has 17 amino acids. Unmatched junction bases numbered 9, after V lost 4 bases and J lost 2 bases. The CDR3 reads CASSQRTGGRAGNTIYF. CDR3 DNA sequence: TGTGCCAGCAGCCAAAGGACAGGGGGTAGAGCTGGAAACACCATATATTTT.

The sample holds a few counts of this clone. V is TRBV4-1 and J is TRBJ2-1, with a possible D match to TRBD2 (6 bases). V was clipped by 1 base and J by 7 bases, with 17 bases between them. The CDR3 has 16 residues. Germline V gene sequence: CDR1 MGHRA, CDR2 YSYEKL. CDR3 region: CASSQVRGAAGNEQFF. In nucleotides, the CDR3 is TGCGCCAGCAGCCAAGTACGTGGGGCTGCGGGGAATGAGCAGTTCTTC.

The chain is built from TRBV7-8 and TRBJ2-2; possibly TRBD2 for D (6 bases). V gave up 2 bases and J gave up 5 bases, with 12 bases separating them. Germline V CDR1 and CDR2: SGHVS, FQNEAQ. The CDR3 runs 15 residues. The CDR3 DNA reads TGTGCCAGCAGCTTACCCACCGGAGGGACCGGGGAGCTGTTTTTT. It translates to CASSLPTGGTGELFF.

The chain recombines TRBV6-5 with TRBJ1-2; TRBD1 matches 8 bases. V shed 2 bases and J 4 bases; nucleotides not matched to a gene: 6. Germline V lookup: CDR1 MNHEY, CDR2 SVGAGI. The CDR3 runs to 15 residues. The CDR3 loop is CASSYLRTGTYGYTF. CDR3 DNA: TGTGCCAGCAGTTACCTCCGGACAGGGACCTATGGCTACACCTTC.

V gene TRBV10-3 combines with J gene TRBJ2-1; tentatively, D is TRBD1 (5 bases). V was cut by 0 bases and J by 4 bases, with 13 bases left in between. Germline-derived CDR1 and CDR2 are ENHRY and SYGVKD. The CDR3 consists of 16 residues. In DNA form, the CDR3 reads TGTGCCATCAGTGAGTCGATGGCAGGGAATTACAATGAGCAGTTCTTC. Amino acid sequence: CAISESMAGNYNEQFF.

This chain links TRBV2 with TRBJ2-7, with D possibly matching TRBD1 (8 bases). The CDR3 spans 12 residues. V was clipped by 7 bases and J by 5 bases, with 12 bases between them. Germline V gene sequence: CDR1 SNHLY, CDR2 FYNNEI. The CDR3: CASITGGDEQYV. CDR3 nucleotides: TGTGCCAGCATTACAGGGGGGGACGAGCAGTACGTC.

The chain carries TRBV19 and TRBJ1-2; the match to TRBD1 covers 8 bases. The CDR3 sequence is 13 residues long. The germline CDR1 and CDR2 sequences are LNHDA and SQIVND (reference sequence). The V and J ends lost 8 bases and 5 bases, in that order; junction bases with no gene match: 7. The CDR3 nucleotides read TGTGCCAGTCAGGACAGGGTATTATATGGCTACACCTTC. This encodes CASQDRVLYGYTF.

The chain couples TRBV6-1 to TRBJ2-5; D gene uncertain. Trimming took off 2 bases at V and 5 bases at J, with 3 bases between the two ends. The CDR3 loop spans 11 amino acids. Germline V gene sequence: CDR1 MNHNS, CDR2 SASEGT. CDR3 sequence: CASSEYETQYF. In DNA, the CDR3 is TGTGCCAGCAGTGAATATGAGACCCAGTACTTC.

This chain uses TRBV5-1 with TRBJ1-2, with 10 bases matching TRBD1. Germline lookup yields CDR1 SGHRS and CDR2 YFSETQ. CDR3 length equals 15 residues. Trimming took 4 bases from V and 8 from J; bases not matched to a gene: 11. The CDR3 DNA reads TGCGCCAGCAGCCAAAAGGGACAGGGGCGTTCAGGCTACACCTTC. Translating gives CASSQKGQGRSGYTF.

The gene calls are TRBV30 and TRBJ2-4; the D gene is possibly TRBD1 (5 bases). The germline V and J ends were trimmed by 2 bases and 13 bases, with 12 bases remaining between them. Germline V gene lookup returns CDR1 GTSNPN and CDR2 SVGIG (reference sequence). The CDR3 runs to 11 residues. CDR3 protein: CAWSNQGAQYF. CDR3 DNA sequence: TGTGCCTGGAGTAATCAAGGGGCCCAGTACTTC.

The rearrangement joins TRBV4-2 to TRBJ2-3, with D possibly matching TRBD2 (5 bases). There are 15 residues in the CDR3. CDR1 is LGHNA and CDR2 is YNFKEQ in the germline V gene. V was cut by 0 bases and J by 5 bases, with 12 bases left in between. In DNA form, the CDR3 reads TGTGCCAGCAGCCAAGAGTGGCTAGCAGGAGATACGCAGTATTTT. Translation: CASSQEWLAGDTQYF.

The chain combines TRBV7-9 with TRBJ2-1; tentative D call: TRBD2 (6 bases). Germline values: CDR1 SEHNR, CDR2 FQNEAQ (reference sequence). The CDR3 loop spans 14 amino acids. Trimming took off 5 bases at V and 5 bases at J, with 13 bases between the two ends. The chain's CDR3 is CASSRIPGDNEQFF. The DNA for the CDR3 is TGTGCCAGCAGCCGAATACCGGGGGACAATGAGCAGTTCTTC.

The sample holds a few counts of this clone. V is TRBV4-1 and J is TRBJ1-2; no firm D call. Germline CDR1 MGHRA, CDR2 YSYEKL. The CDR3 runs to 15 residues. Trimming stripped 5 bases from V and 4 bases from J, with 17 bases between. CDR3: CASSYFRDSLYGYTF. CDR3 in DNA: TGCGCCAGCAGCTATTTCCGGGATTCCCTCTATGGCTACACCTTC.

DNA of the CDR3: TGTGCCAGCAGCTTATCTTCGGGGGGGTCCGCGGCTGGAAACACCATATATTTT. This encodes CASSLSSGGSAAGNTIYF. The rearrangement joins TRBV7-8 to TRBJ1-3; tentatively, D is TRBD1 (5 bases). V was cut by 2 bases and J by 2 bases, with 19 bases left in between. This CDR3 is built from 18 residues. The germline gives CDR1 SGHVS, CDR2 FQNEAQ. Full variable domain (rest looked up from reference TRBV7-8 and TRBJ1-3): GAGVSQSPRYKVAKRGQDVALRCDPISGHVSLFWYQQALGQGPEFLTYFQNEAQLDKSGLPSDRFFAERPEGSVSTLKIQRTQQEDSAVYLCASSLSSGGSAAGNTIYFGEGSWLTVV.

The chain has TRBV19 and TRBJ1-1; 9 nucleotides align to TRBD1. The ends lost 7 bases at V and 5 bases at J; junction bases unmatched: 5. Germline lookup yields CDR1 LNHDA and CDR2 SQIVND (reference sequence). CDR3 size: 13 residues. CDR3: CASTPTGGTEAFF. The CDR3 coding sequence is TGTGCCAGTACCCCGACAGGGGGGACTGAAGCTTTCTTT.

V usage is TRBV29-1 and J usage is TRBJ2-2, with 12 bases identical to TRBD1. This CDR3 comprises 14 residues. Germline V lookup: CDR1 SQVTM, CDR2 ANQGSEA. Trimming cost V 5 bases and J 7 bases; bases outside gene matches: 5. The CDR3 reads CSVWDRGLSGELFF. CDR3 bases: TGCAGCGTTTGGGACAGGGGGCTGAGCGGGGAGCTGTTTTTT.

The genes are TRBV7-9 and TRBJ2-1; 8 bases line up with TRBD1. The CDR3 is 16 residues long. Trimming cost V 5 bases and J 8 bases; bases outside gene matches: 14. CDR1 is SEHNR, CDR2 FQNEAQ, per germline (reference sequence). CDR3 in amino acids: CASSSSGQVLLDEQFF. The CDR3 nucleotides read TGTGCCAGCAGCAGCTCGGGACAGGTTTTGTTGGATGAGCAGTTCTTC.

The chain combines TRBV10-2 with TRBJ2-3; TRBD2 matches at 13 bases. With V trimmed by 5 bases and J by 11 bases, 10 bases remained unmatched. This CDR3 region has 15 residues. Germline CDR1 reads WSHSY; CDR2 reads SAAADI. CDR3 bases: TGCGCCAGCAGTTACACCGGGACTAGCGGGGTTATGCAGTATTTT. It codes for CASSYTGTSGVMQYF.

The chain has TRBV27 and TRBJ1-2; D may be TRBD1 (6 bases). This CDR3 contains 14 residues. Germline CDR1 MNHEY, CDR2 SMNVEV (reference sequence). The ends were cut back, 2 bases at V and 7 bases at J, with 14 bases in the middle. The chain's CDR3 is CASSLRDTRSGYTF. The CDR3 coding sequence is TGTGCCAGCAGTTTAAGGGACACTAGGAGTGGCTACACCTTC.